The present entry profiles one T cell receptor beta chain with its context. This clonotype was detected only a few times. Its antigen remains undetermined. Qualities for individual bases were not recorded, and no much larger clone is one base off. These data belong to a study of T-cell memory formation after mild COVID-19 (dated by TCRdb to about 2021). Turning to the overall study: TCR sequence clusters from the two donors were largely donor specific. The cohort was made up of two young adult volunteers, one female and one male, who were previously healthy. In a couple of donors, T-cell clones that expanded and contracted after mild COVID-19 were followed by sequencing TCRalpha and TCRbeta repertoires longitudinally. Overall study outcomes, separate from this receptor: Only a couple of mild cases were covered by the study, and larger cohorts that include severe cases with pre-infection samples were considered necessary. SARS-CoV-2 specificity was not confirmed for the second-wave clones peaking on day 37. Contracting CD4+ clones were found mainly in CM and EM memory subsets, while CD8+ clones were enriched in EMRA. From day 15 to 85, contracting clones showed balanced CD4/CD8 phenotypes, whereas a second wave of clones that expanded from day 15 to 37 leaned towards CD4+. Some responding clones were found in pre-infection memory, which suggests that pre-existing cross-reactive memory T cells took part in the SARS-CoV-2 response.

Sequencing was performed on an Illumina NovaSeq 6000. cDNA libraries for TCRalpha and TCRbeta were prepared by 5'RACE using constant-segment primers, with sample barcodes and unique molecular identifiers added. Trizol reagent was used to extract RNA from every sample. Libraries were amplified in two PCR steps, with a second sample barcode and Illumina TruSeq adapters added in the second step. The libraries were sequenced on an Illumina NovaSeq using 2 x 150 bp paired-end reads. The source study handled its data this way. Demultiplexing of reads and collapsing into UMI-guided consensus sequences were performed with migec v1.2.7. Using mixcr v2.1.11, UMI consensuses were aligned to TRA and TRB V and J templates and then assembled into clonotypes. Clonotypes were classified as expanded or contracted when called significant by both edgeR and NoisET, with noise models trained on biological replicates. For edgeR calls, a false discovery rate-adjusted p below 0.01 and a log2 fold-change threshold of 1 were applied. As an exploratory analysis of dynamics, max-normalized trajectories of the 1000 most abundant clonotypes were examined by PCA with hierarchical clustering. Each responding clone was given a CD4 or CD8 phenotype based on the CD4+ and CD8+ repertoires, which had been sequenced separately. TCRdb ran its own pipeline on the public reads, namely fastp trimming at Q25 and MiXCR clone calling, and kept in-frame beta chains. Each CDR3 protein gets just one entry, which takes the most common genes and DNA from the rows behind it. In this record, the V and J calls reflect TCRdb's handling and not the investigators' own analysis. Across this sample there are hundreds of thousands of distinct CDR3 sequences, with roughly an eighth seen only once. The ten largest clones represent roughly 22% of the sample.

Per the germline V gene, SGHRS is the CDR1 and YFSETQ is the CDR2. Clipping removes 3 bases from V and 9 bases from J, with 8 as the unmatched junction base count. The CDR3 holds 14 amino acids from the cysteine to the phenylalanine. Only the CDR3 portion is preserved as DNA: 42 bases, with reading frame beginning at the first base. Ficoll-Paque density gradient centrifugation was used to isolate PBMCs. The V and J genes are TRBV5-1 and TRBJ2-1, and 8 bases in between align with TRBD1. Sequencing was performed on PBMCs or a T cell subset sorted from them (not recorded which). This sequence originates from a man aged 18-30 years who had mild COVID-19 (a few samples of this study predate the infection). The sample titles of this study are shuffled in the database, so cell type and time point are left out; the donor was told from shared clones. The DNA is as follows: TGCGCCAGCAGCTGGGGGACAGGTGTCTTTGAGCAGTTCTTC. Its translation is CASSWGTGVFEQFF.